The 29 T cell receptor beta chains below all came from one sample that was sequenced in a study of T-cell memory formation after mild COVID-19. TCRdb recomputed calls from the 5' RACE reads with MiXCR, one row per CDR3 protein. In the table there are hundreds of thousands of distinct CDR3 sequences, 20% to 30% of which are singletons. The sample taken for sequencing was PBMCs or a T cell subset sorted from them (not recorded which). The receptors were sampled from an adult woman who had mild COVID-19 (a few samples of this study predate the infection). Cell type and time point are not known.

This chain links TRBV7-2 with TRBJ1-1; 10 bases fit TRBD1. The CDR3 runs to 15 residues. Germline V lookup: CDR1 SGHTA, CDR2 FQGNSA. The V and J ends lost 4 bases and 5 bases, in that order; junction bases with no gene match: 7. The CDR3 DNA reads TGTGCCAGCAGCTCGCGACAGGGGGCAGGAACTGAAGCTTTCTTT. This translates into CASSSRQGAGTEAFF.

V and J are TRBV7-6 and TRBJ2-1; unclear D gene. The germline V gene has CDR1 SGHVS and CDR2 FNYEAQ. This CDR3 has 15 amino acids. Trimming pared 5 bases from V and 0 bases from J, leaving 11 bases between. CDR3 DNA: TGTGCCAGCAGCCACCAACTGAGCTCCTACAATGAGCAGTTCTTC. This translates into CASSHQLSSYNEQFF.

The chain has TRBV12-3 or TRBV12-4 and TRBJ1-1; TRBD1 is a possible D gene (5 bases). V gave up 6 bases and J gave up 4 bases, with 15 bases separating them. The CDR3 runs to 14 residues. DNA of the CDR3: TGTGCCAGCAGCGCTCAGGGCCCGGTCACTGAAGCTTTCTTT. This encodes CASSAQGPVTEAFF.

This clonotype was detected a few times. The chain uses TRBV4-1 and TRBJ2-7; 11 positions agree with TRBD2. The CDR3 is 16 amino acids. CDR1 is MGHRA, CDR2 YSYEKL, per germline. The junction had 4 bases not matched to a gene; V was cut back by 0 bases and J by 3 bases. This CDR3 reads CASSQESGLADYEQYF. The CDR3 DNA reads TGCGCCAGCAGCCAAGAATCGGGACTAGCGGACTACGAGCAGTACTTC.

This clonotype was counted a few times. The genes are TRBV5-1 and TRBJ2-1; weak D call: TRBD2 (6 bases). Germline-derived CDR1 and CDR2 are SGHRS and YFSETQ. Trimming cost V 6 bases and J 7 bases, with 17 bases left between them. This CDR3 is built from 14 residues. The CDR3 here is CASTSQLGGNEQFF. CDR3 in DNA: TGCGCCAGCACGAGCCAACTGGGGGGTAATGAGCAGTTCTTC.

In its sample, this clonotype was seen a few times. J is TRBJ2-1 and V is TRBV18; TRBD1 matches 8 bases. Germline V lookup: CDR1 KGHSH, CDR2 LQKENI. CDR3 length equals 16 residues. Trimming removed 2 bases from V and 2 bases from J; junction bases left unmatched: 5. The CDR3 DNA follows: TGTGCCAGCTCACCAGACGACAGGGGAACCTACAATGAGCAGTTCTTC. Its translation: CASSPDDRGTYNEQFF.

The chain combines TRBV5-1 with TRBJ2-5; 13 bases map to TRBD2. V shed 3 bases, J shed 2 bases, and the junction held 4 bases outside the gene matches. The CDR3 is made up of 16 amino acids. CDR1 is SGHRS, CDR2 YFSETQ, per germline. The CDR3 nucleotides are TGCGCCAGCAGCTGGGGACTAGCGGGGCTTCAAGAGACCCAGTACTTC. Its translation: CASSWGLAGLQETQYF.

This clonotype was counted ten times or more. The chain recombines TRBV20-1 with TRBJ2-7, with 11 bases matching TRBD1. The CDR3 covers 15 residues. Trimming took 5 bases from V and 2 from J; bases not matched to a gene: 8. Germline V gene lookup returns CDR1 DFQATT and CDR2 SNEGSKA (reference sequence). CDR3 nucleotide sequence: TGCAGTGCTCCCGGGACAGGGGGTTTAGCCTACGAGCAGTACTTC. This translates into CSAPGTGGLAYEQYF.

This clonotype showed up many times. V usage is TRBV24-1 and J usage is TRBJ2-2; D is uncertain. The CDR3 runs to 13 residues. Germline V gene data show CDR1 as KGHDR and CDR2 as SFDVKD. Between the trimmed V and J ends, which lost 8 bases and 6 bases, there was a span of 12 bases. The CDR3 nucleotides are TGTGCCACCAAAGGGTTAGGCGCCGGGGAGCTGTTTTTT. It translates to CATKGLGAGELFF.

The CDR3: CASSGQGAKEQYF. DNA of the CDR3: TGTGCCAGCAGCGGACAGGGGGCGAAGGAGCAGTACTTC. This chain uses TRBV9 with TRBJ2-7; 10 nucleotides line up with TRBD1. Germline-derived CDR1 and CDR2 are SGDLS and YYNGEE. Germline trimming cut 3 bases from V and 7 bases from J; bases unmatched to any gene: 4. This CDR3 spans 13 amino acids.

This clonotype appeared a few times. The chain carries TRBV18 and TRBJ1-1; D unresolved. CDR1 and CDR2 from the germline V gene are KGHSH and LQKENI. This CDR3 region has 13 residues. V gave up 3 bases and J gave up 0 bases, with 5 bases separating them. The CDR3 loop reads CASSPPMNTEAFF. DNA of the CDR3: TGTGCCAGCTCACCGCCCATGAACACTGAAGCTTTCTTT.

This clonotype turned up a few times. The chain links TRBV29-1 to TRBJ2-7; TRBD1 is a possible D gene (5 bases). The germline gives CDR1 SQVTM, CDR2 ANQGSEA. Trimming pared 4 bases from V and 8 bases from J, leaving 21 bases between. The CDR3 contains 14 residues. CDR3 sequence reads: CSVASRQGGWKQYF. CDR3 DNA: TGCAGCGTTGCCTCGAGGCAGGGCGGTTGGAAGCAGTACTTC.

This clonotype was counted between two and nine times. The chain joins TRBV5-1 to TRBJ2-1, with unresolved D. Trimming removed 1 base from V and 7 bases from J, with 9 bases in between. CDR3 length: 13 residues. Germline loops: CDR1 SGHRS, CDR2 YFSETQ. CDR3 sequence (DNA): TGCGCCAGCAGCTTGACCTACACTAATGAGCAGTTCTTC. Encoded protein: CASSLTYTNEQFF.

This clonotype showed up many times. The chain combines TRBV5-5 with TRBJ2-1, with D perhaps TRBD2 (5 bases). The CDR3 sequence is 15 residues long. V lost 0 bases, J lost 9 bases, and 16 bases lay in between. Germline CDR1 reads SGHKS; CDR2 reads YYEKEE (reference sequence). CDR3 loop: CASSLEVAGLREQFF. The CDR3 DNA sequence: TGTGCCAGCAGCTTGGAAGTCGCCGGACTCCGTGAGCAGTTCTTC.

This clonotype was seen only a few times. The chain is built from TRBV27 and TRBJ2-6; 8 nucleotides align to TRBD1. CDR1 and CDR2 (germline): MNHEY, SMNVEV (reference sequence). With 5 bases clipped from V and 0 bases from J, the junction kept 6 bases outside the gene matches. The CDR3 length is 17 residues. CDR3 sequence reads: CASSQRTGSSGANVLTF. In DNA, the CDR3 is TGTGCCAGCAGTCAACGGACAGGGAGCTCTGGGGCCAACGTCCTGACTTTC.

This clonotype occurred a few times. The rearrangement links TRBV5-6 to TRBJ2-2; 8 bases agree with TRBD1. The V segment lost 7 bases and the J segment 0 bases; nucleotides outside the gene matches: 23. The CDR3 loop spans 21 amino acids. Germline CDR1 and CDR2: SGHDT and YYEEEE. DNA of the CDR3: TGTGCCAGCGGGAGCTGGTTGTGGTTAACCTGGGGACAGGCGAACACCGGGGAGCTGTTTTTT. This sequence encodes CASGSWLWLTWGQANTGELFF.

The rearrangement links TRBV6-5 to TRBJ2-5, with 12 bases fitting TRBD2. The length of the CDR3 is 17 residues. Germline V gives CDR1 MNHEY, CDR2 SVGAGI. V was pared by 6 bases and J by 2 bases, with 10 bases of the junction left unmatched. The CDR3 nucleotides read TGTGCCAGCAGACTCCTTGCGCTAGCGGGGGGGCAAGAGACCCAGTACTTC. Protein product: CASRLLALAGGQETQYF.

This chain links TRBV5-6 with TRBJ2-1, with 10 bases matching TRBD2. J was trimmed by 8 bases and V by 5 bases; bases with no gene match: 13. Germline loops: CDR1 SGHDT, CDR2 YYEEEE. CDR3 size: 16 residues. The CDR3 coding sequence is TGTGCCAGCAGTAAGACGCTAGCGGGAGTTATAGATGAGCAGTTCTTC. It yields the protein CASSKTLAGVIDEQFF.

The chain joins TRBV5-6 to TRBJ1-5; TRBD1 aligns across 9 bases. Germline lookup yields CDR1 SGHDT and CDR2 YYEEEE. This CDR3 has 14 amino acids. With 5 bases clipped from V and 6 bases from J, the junction kept 6 bases outside the gene matches. The CDR3 sequence: CASSYRGLGQPQHF. The CDR3 DNA reads TGTGCCAGCAGTTACAGGGGGCTGGGTCAGCCCCAGCATTTT.

As DNA, the CDR3 is TGTGCCAGCAGCCCGGACAGGGGGCGACTAGCGGGAGGGCCTTACGAGCAGTACTTC. Amino acid sequence: CASSPDRGRLAGGPYEQYF. This sequence joins TRBV7-2 and TRBJ2-7; TRBD2 matches 14 bases. Germline V gene sequence: CDR1 SGHTA, CDR2 FQGNSA. V lost 5 bases and J lost 4; bases outside the gene matches: 16. This CDR3 has 19 residues.

This clonotype was seen a few times. This chain uses TRBV28 with TRBJ2-7; D is ambiguous. This CDR3 is 10 amino acids long. From germline, CDR1 is MDHEN and CDR2 SYDVKM. V lost 3 bases to trimming and J lost 9 bases, with 6 bases between them. This chain's CDR3 is CASSFDPQYF. The CDR3 DNA reads as TGTGCCAGCAGTTTCGACCCGCAGTACTTC.

This clonotype has only a few counts. The V call is TRBV7-9, the J call TRBJ2-5; 15 nucleotides agree with TRBD2. The CDR3 is made up of 17 amino acids. Trimming at V came to 0 bases and at J to 5 bases, leaving 4 bases not matched to a gene. In germline, CDR1 is SEHNR, CDR2 FQNEAQ (reference sequence). The CDR3 coding sequence is TGTGCCAGCAGCTTAGCCGGGACTAGCGGGGGGCTGGAGACCCAGTACTTC. Encoded protein: CASSLAGTSGGLETQYF.

This clonotype was counted only a few times. The rearrangement uses TRBV5-1 and TRBJ2-3; 11 positions agree with TRBD2. With 5 bases clipped from V and 4 bases from J, the junction kept 6 bases outside the gene matches. CDR1 SGHRS and CDR2 YFSETQ come from the germline V gene. The CDR3 covers 15 residues. Written as DNA, the CDR3 is TGCGCCAGCAGGCTGGGACTAGCGGCTTCAGATACGCAGTATTTT. It specifies CASRLGLAASDTQYF.

This clonotype was counted between two and nine times. The DNA for the CDR3 is TGCAGCGTTGAAATACCCACCTCCTACGAGCAGTACTTC. This gives the protein CSVEIPTSYEQYF. The gene calls are TRBV29-1 and TRBJ2-7, with D uncertain. Trimming left V 2 bases short and J 0 bases short, with 8 bases between. The CDR3 has 13 amino acids. Germline values: CDR1 SQVTM, CDR2 ANQGSEA.

The CDR3 DNA follows: TGTGCCAGCAGCTTAAGGAGAGCGGGGTACAATGAGCAGTTCTTC. It is translated as CASSLRRAGYNEQFF. This chain joins TRBV11-2 and TRBJ2-1; 7 bases are shared with TRBD2. CDR1 and CDR2 (germline): SGHAT, FQNNGV. Trimming at V came to 2 bases and at J to 4 bases, leaving 5 bases not matched to a gene. This CDR3 has 15 residues.

This clonotype was seen a few times. V and J are TRBV12-3 or TRBV12-4 and TRBJ1-1; 8 bases agree with TRBD1. The length of the CDR3 is 14 residues. The J segment lost 4 bases and the V segment lost 7 bases, leaving 8 bases of the junction unmatched. CDR3 region: CASKLRTGSTEAFF. The CDR3 DNA follows: TGTGCCAGCAAACTTCGGACAGGGAGCACTGAAGCTTTCTTT.

The chain links TRBV19 to TRBJ2-7; tentative D call: TRBD2 (6 bases). Trimming cost V 3 bases and J 5 bases, with 17 bases left between them. CDR1 is LNHDA and CDR2 is SQIVND in the germline V gene (reference sequence). The length of the CDR3 is 15 residues. The CDR3 loop is CASSIISGAHHEQYF. In DNA form, the CDR3 reads TGTGCCAGTAGTATTATCTCGGGAGCGCACCACGAGCAGTACTTC.

The chain recombines TRBV9 with TRBJ2-3; maybe TRBD2 (6 bases). The length of the CDR3 is 15 residues. Germline loops: CDR1 SGDLS, CDR2 YYNGEE. V shed 4 bases and J shed 6 bases, with 18 bases lying between them. The CDR3 sequence: CASSPRGSGGDTQYF. The DNA of the CDR3 is TGTGCCAGCAGCCCCCGGGGGAGCGGCGGGGATACGCAGTATTTT.

This clonotype was detected only a few times. This chain connects TRBV6-1 to TRBJ2-5, with TRBD1 matching 8 bases. There are 14 residues in the CDR3. Germline trimming cut 6 bases from V and 3 bases from J; bases unmatched to any gene: 6. CDR1 is MNHNS, CDR2 SASEGT, per germline. The CDR3 spells CASRRGQVKETQYF. In DNA, the CDR3 is TGTGCCAGCAGGAGGGGACAGGTGAAAGAGACCCAGTACTTC.